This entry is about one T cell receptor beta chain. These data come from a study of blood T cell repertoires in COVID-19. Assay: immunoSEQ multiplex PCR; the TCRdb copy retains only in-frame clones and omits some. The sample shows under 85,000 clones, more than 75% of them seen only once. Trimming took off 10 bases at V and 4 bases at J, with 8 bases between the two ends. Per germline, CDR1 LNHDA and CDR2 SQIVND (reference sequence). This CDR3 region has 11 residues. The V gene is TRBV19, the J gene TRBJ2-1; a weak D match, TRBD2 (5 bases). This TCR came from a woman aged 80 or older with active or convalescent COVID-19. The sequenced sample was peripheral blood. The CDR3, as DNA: TGTGCCACCCGGGGATACAATGAGCAGTTCTTC. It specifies CATRGYNEQFF.